The 21 T cell receptor beta chains reported below all come from one sample, sequenced in a study of Ad26.COV2.S vaccination and SARS-CoV-2 variants. Described treatment: 15 to 20 received Ad26.COV2.S at low or high dose, single or two shots; about 5 received placebo; per-sample allocation not given. Sampling happened 63 days after the first vaccine or placebo injection. The protocol was immunoSEQ multiplex PCR, while the TCRdb copy is restricted to in-frame clones and leaves out a portion. The sample records 360,000 or so clones, roughly 91% being singletons. Sequenced here: peripheral blood, sampled in a trial of Ad26.COV2.S vaccine versus placebo. All receptors derive from a person between 18 and 65 years old who received the Ad26.COV2.S COVID-19 vaccine or a placebo.

The chain is built from TRBV6-1 and TRBJ2-3; D is undetermined. There are 12 residues in the CDR3. V was trimmed by 7 bases and J by 7 bases, leaving 12 bases between them. Germline values: CDR1 MNHNS, CDR2 SASEGT. The CDR3: CASTPGQYTQYF. For the CDR3, the DNA is TGTGCCAGCACCCCCGGTCAGTATACGCAGTATTTT.

The chain employs TRBV4-1 and TRBJ1-2; D is unresolved. CDR3 length equals 13 residues. Trimming removed 7 bases from V and 7 bases from J, with 16 bases in between. CDR1 MGHRA and CDR2 YSYEKL come from the germline V gene. The DNA for the CDR3 is TGCGCCAGCACCTACACCACGGGAGGTGGCTACACCTTC. Translation: CASTYTTGGGYTF.

The rearrangement uses TRBV7-6 and TRBJ2-1, with 8 nucleotides matching TRBD2. From germline, CDR1 is SGHVS and CDR2 FNYEAQ. V shed 5 bases, J shed 6 bases, and the junction held 9 bases outside the gene matches. This CDR3 spans 15 amino acids. CDR3 nucleotide sequence: TGTGCCAGCAGCCTACTTAGCGGGGCGGGCAATGAGCAGTTCTTC. It encodes CASSLLSGAGNEQFF.

The V and J genes are TRBV7-9 and TRBJ2-1; possible D gene TRBD2, 6 bases. Germline CDR1 SEHNR, CDR2 FQNEAQ (reference sequence). Trimming left V 11 bases short and J 0 bases short, with 11 bases between. The CDR3 length is 13 residues. The DNA for the CDR3 is TGTGCCGCGGGGCCCATCTCCTACAATGAGCAGTTCTTC. Protein product: CAAGPISYNEQFF.

The rearrangement uses TRBV5-1 and TRBJ1-2; D unresolved. The CDR3 extends over 15 amino acids. Trimming removed 1 base from V and 8 bases from J, with 18 bases in between. Germline V gene data show CDR1 as SGHRS and CDR2 as YFSETQ. In nucleotides, the CDR3 is TGCGCCAGCAGCTTGAACCCAGACGCGACTTGGGGCTACACCTTC. This codes for CASSLNPDATWGYTF.

The chain's CDR3 is CASRGRDAEAFF. The DNA for the CDR3 is TGTGCCAGCAGGGGGCGCGATGCTGAAGCTTTCTTT. V usage is TRBV6-6 and J usage is TRBJ1-1; D possibly corresponds to TRBD1 (5 bases). CDR1 is MNHNY and CDR2 is SVGAGI in the germline V gene (reference sequence). The V end lost 6 bases, the J end lost 6 bases, and 11 bases lay between the germline ends. The CDR3 loop spans 12 amino acids.

The chain combines TRBV7-2 with TRBJ2-7; maybe TRBD1 (6 bases). V lost 4 bases to trimming and J lost 5 bases, with 15 bases between them. The CDR3 contains 14 residues. The germline CDR1 and CDR2 sequences are SGHTA and FQGNSA. The CDR3 DNA reads as TGTGCCAGCAGCTCCCAGACAGGAAGGGACGAGCAGTACTTC. It encodes CASSSQTGRDEQYF.

J is TRBJ2-3 and V is TRBV24-1, with a tentative D call TRBD1 (6 bases). Trimming stripped 3 bases from V and 6 bases from J, with 15 bases between. This CDR3 has 15 amino acids. CDR1 is KGHDR and CDR2 is SFDVKD in the germline V gene. The DNA of the CDR3 is TGTGCCACCAGTGATGCTAAAACAGGGTCCGATACGCAGTATTTT. It encodes CATSDAKTGSDTQYF.

This clone was observed once. The chain has TRBV28 and TRBJ2-5; the D gene is possibly TRBD1 (6 bases). This CDR3 has 14 amino acids. Trimming shortened V by 2 bases and J by 5 bases, and 12 bases separated the two germline ends. Germline assignment: CDR1 MDHEN and CDR2 SYDVKM. CDR3 sequence (DNA): TGTGCCAGCAGTTTAACAGGGATGGGGGAGACCCAGTACTTC. Translated, it gives CASSLTGMGETQYF. Full variable domain (outside the CDR3, taken from reference TRBV28 and TRBJ2-5): DVKVTQSSRYLVKRTGEKVFLECVQDMDHENMFWYRQDPGLGLRLIYFSYDVKMKEKGDIPEGYSVSREKKERFSLILESASTNQTSMYLCASSLTGMGETQYFGPGTRLLVL.

The sample holds a few counts of this clone. This chain connects TRBV12-3 or TRBV12-4 to TRBJ1-5; a weak D match, TRBD1 (5 bases). The CDR3 spans 13 residues. V lost 7 bases to trimming and J lost 6 bases, with 13 bases between them. CDR3 in amino acids: CASNRGAGQPQHF. The CDR3 region has the DNA TGTGCCAGCAATCGGGGCGCGGGTCAGCCCCAGCATTTT.

The chain couples TRBV19 to TRBJ2-5; 13 nucleotides line up with TRBD2. The CDR3 covers 18 residues. Germline CDR1 and CDR2: LNHDA and SQIVND (reference sequence). V lost 4 bases and J lost 2; bases outside the gene matches: 10. CDR3 amino acids: CASSSGTSGGARQETQYF. Here the CDR3 DNA reads TGTGCCAGTAGTAGTGGAACTAGCGGGGGGGCCAGGCAAGAGACCCAGTACTTC.

CDR3 sequence (DNA): TGTGCCAGCAGCCCCTTTGGAGGACTAGCGCTTGCTAGCTCCTACAATGAGCAGTTCTTC. This encodes CASSPFGGLALASSYNEQFF. The V and J genes are TRBV9 and TRBJ2-1, with TRBD2 matching over 9 bases. The CDR3 is made up of 20 amino acids. J gave up 0 bases and V 4 bases, and 17 bases lay outside the gene matches. Looked up from germline, CDR1 is SGDLS and CDR2 is YYNGEE.

The V call is TRBV2, the J call TRBJ1-3; D call uncertain. V was shortened by 8 bases and J by 0 bases, with 11 bases between the two germline ends. Germline V CDR1 and CDR2: SNHLY, FYNNEI. The CDR3 extends over 14 amino acids. For the CDR3, the DNA is TGTGCCAGCTTAACGGGTTACTCTGGAAACACCATATATTTT. This sequence encodes CASLTGYSGNTIYF.

This chain links TRBV29-1 with TRBJ2-2, with D hard to call. The CDR3 is 12 amino acids. CDR1 is SQVTM and CDR2 is ANQGSEA in the germline V gene. V lost 5 bases and J 5 bases, leaving 9 bases between the germline ends. The CDR3 protein is CSVLTMTGELFF. The CDR3 DNA follows: TGCAGCGTTTTGACGATGACCGGGGAGCTGTTTTTT.

The V call is TRBV12-3 or TRBV12-4, the J call TRBJ1-2, with D possibly being TRBD1 (6 bases). V was pared by 6 bases and J by 7 bases, with 9 bases between. The CDR3 sequence is 11 residues long. The CDR3 nucleotides are TGTGCCAGCAGCCGGGGGCTTGGCTACACCTTC. Protein sequence: CASSRGLGYTF.

As regards this clone: At the DNA level, this CDR3 is encoded by other sequences in the same sample as well. The chain is built from TRBV5-1 and TRBJ2-7, with TRBD1 matching 10 bases. Germline-derived CDR1 and CDR2 are SGHRS and YFSETQ. After removal of 3 bases from V and 4 bases from J, the junction contained 4 bases not matched to a gene. This CDR3 comprises 14 residues. The CDR3 spells CASSWGQGPYEQYF. For the CDR3, the DNA is TGCGCCAGCAGCTGGGGACAGGGGCCTTACGAGCAGTACTTC.

The chain is built from TRBV6-2 or TRBV6-3 and TRBJ1-4; perhaps TRBD1 as D (5 bases). Trimming removed 4 bases at V and 14 bases at J, with 20 bases between. The CDR3 is 14 residues long. Germline V gives CDR1 MNHEY, CDR2 SVGEGT. The chain's CDR3 is CASSSGAPTEGLFF. CDR3 nucleotides: TGTGCCAGCAGTTCCGGTGCGCCCACCGAGGGGCTGTTTTTT.

The rearrangement joins TRBV7-2 to TRBJ2-6; 8 bases line up with TRBD2. The CDR3 loop spans 16 amino acids. Germline values: CDR1 SGHTA, CDR2 FQGNSA. Trimming cost V 4 bases and J 2 bases; bases outside gene matches: 4. The CDR3 coding sequence is TGTGCCAGCAGCTCCACGGGGGGGACTGGGGCCAACGTCCTGACTTTC. It is translated as CASSSTGGTGANVLTF. The full variable domain, in which reference TRBV7-2 and TRBJ2-6 provide the parts outside the CDR3, is GAGVSQSPSNKVTEKGKDVELRCDPISGHTALYWYRQSLGQGLEFLIYFQGNSAPDKSGLPSDRFSAERTGGSVSTLTIQRTQQEDSAVYLCASSSTGGTGANVLTFGAGSRLTVL.

The gene calls are TRBV5-4 and TRBJ2-1, with TRBD1 matching 8 bases. Germline assignment: CDR1 SGHNT and CDR2 YYREEE (reference sequence). The junction had 13 bases not matched to a gene; V was cut back by 4 bases and J by 7 bases. The CDR3 runs to 16 residues. This chain's CDR3 is CASSGGPEDRVNEQFF. The CDR3 DNA is TGTGCCAGCAGCGGGGGCCCGGAGGACAGGGTGAATGAGCAGTTCTTC.

The rearrangement joins TRBV29-1 to TRBJ1-2, with D unclear. Germline loops: CDR1 SQVTM, CDR2 ANQGSEA. This CDR3 has 11 amino acids. Trimming left V 0 bases short and J 7 bases short, with 6 bases between. For the CDR3, the DNA is TGCAGCGTTGAAGACAGCCCTGGCTACACCTTC. It specifies CSVEDSPGYTF.

This chain uses TRBV29-1 with TRBJ1-2, with 8 bases that match TRBD1. Germline V gene data show CDR1 as SQVTM and CDR2 as ANQGSEA. The junction had 13 bases not matched to a gene; V was cut back by 5 bases and J by 8 bases. The CDR3 has 14 amino acids. CDR3 nucleotide sequence: TGCAGCGTTAGCGAGGACAGGGTGGATGTCGGCTACACCTTC. Protein: CSVSEDRVDVGYTF.